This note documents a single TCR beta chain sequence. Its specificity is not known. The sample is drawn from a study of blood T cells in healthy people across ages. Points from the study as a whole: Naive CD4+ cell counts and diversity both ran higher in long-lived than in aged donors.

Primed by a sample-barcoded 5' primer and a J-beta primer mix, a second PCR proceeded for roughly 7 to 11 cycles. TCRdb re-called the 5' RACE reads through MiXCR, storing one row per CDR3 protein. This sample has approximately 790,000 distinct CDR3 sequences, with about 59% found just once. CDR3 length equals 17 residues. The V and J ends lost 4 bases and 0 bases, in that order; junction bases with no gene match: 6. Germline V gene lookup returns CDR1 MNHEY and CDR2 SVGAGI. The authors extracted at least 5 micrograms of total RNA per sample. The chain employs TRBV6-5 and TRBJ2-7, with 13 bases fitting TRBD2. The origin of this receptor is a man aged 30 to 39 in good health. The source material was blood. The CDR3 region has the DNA TGTGCCAGCAGTTCTCGACTAGCGGGGGGCATCTCCTACGAGCAGTACTTC. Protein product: CASSSRLAGGISYEQYF.